These T cell receptor beta chains were read from a single sample in a study of STAT5B mutations in CD4+ large granular lymphocyte leukemia. Measured with immunoSEQ multiplex PCR; TCRdb has only the in-frame clones, and not every one. Found here are around 26,000 clones, just under 75% of them singletons; the top ten hold over 8%. Material for sequencing was CD4+ T cells from blood buffy coats. The receptors derive from a human donor in good health. The CDR3 runs from the conserved cysteine through the conserved F or W. D genes are given only for firm matches. The size entry is marked missing in some rows and otherwise reads once, few, many or a size class.

d_call: NA
clone_size: NA
j_call: TRBJ2-7
v_call: TRBV6-1
cdr3_nt: TGTGCCAGCAGAATGGGACTTACCTACGAGCAGTACTTC
cdr3_aa: CASRMGLTYEQYF

d_call: NA
clone_size: NA
j_call: TRBJ2-3
v_call: TRBV4-3
cdr3_nt: TGCGCCAGCAGCCAAGATGGTAATGAAGGTACGCAGTATTTT
cdr3_aa: CASSQDGNEGTQYF

d_call: NA
clone_size: once
j_call: TRBJ1-6
v_call: TRBV21-1
cdr3_nt: TGTGCCAGCAGCATCCGGGGGCCTGATAATTCACCCCTCCACTTT
cdr3_aa: CASSIRGPDNSPLHF

d_call: NA
clone_size: NA
j_call: TRBJ2-5
v_call: TRBV9
cdr3_nt: TGTGCCAGCAGCGCCCCCCCCATAGAGACCCAGTACTTC
cdr3_aa: CASSAPPIETQYF

d_call: TRBD1
clone_size: few
j_call: TRBJ1-5
v_call: TRBV30
cdr3_nt: TGTGCCTGGGACAGGGAGGGTGGGCCCCAGCATTTT
cdr3_aa: CAWDREGGPQHF

d_call: NA
clone_size: NA
j_call: TRBJ2-7
v_call: TRBV11-2
cdr3_nt: TGTGCCAGCAGCCCTTTAAAACGGGACATACCCTCCTACGAGCAGTACTTC
cdr3_aa: CASSPLKRDIPSYEQYF

d_call: TRBD2
clone_size: NA
j_call: TRBJ2-5
v_call: TRBV28
cdr3_nt: TGTGCCAGCAGTTTACCGGGACTAGCCTCCCGGGAGACCCAGTACTTC
cdr3_aa: CASSLPGLASRETQYF

d_call: TRBD1
clone_size: NA
j_call: TRBJ1-3
v_call: TRBV5-1
cdr3_nt: TGCGCCAGCAGCTTGGATCAGGGGGCTGGAAACACCATATATTTT
cdr3_aa: CASSLDQGAGNTIYF

d_call: NA
clone_size: NA
j_call: TRBJ1-3
v_call: TRBV28
cdr3_nt: TGTGCCAGCAGACCTCGGAGGGCAGGGTCGAACACCATATATTTT
cdr3_aa: CASRPRRAGSNTIYF

d_call: NA
clone_size: NA
j_call: TRBJ2-2
v_call: TRBV10-1
cdr3_nt: TGCGCCAGCAGAAGGGGGGCCACCGGGGAGCTGTTTTTT
cdr3_aa: CASRRGATGELFF

d_call: NA
clone_size: NA
j_call: TRBJ1-5
v_call: TRBV2
cdr3_nt: TGTGCCAGCAGTTTACGGCCTAATCAGCCCCAGCATTTT
cdr3_aa: CASSLRPNQPQHF

d_call: TRBD1
clone_size: NA
j_call: TRBJ1-5
v_call: TRBV18
cdr3_nt: TGTGCCAGCTCGCTTGACAGGGACAATCAGCCCCAGCATTTT
cdr3_aa: CASSLDRDNQPQHF

d_call: NA
clone_size: NA
j_call: TRBJ1-2
v_call: TRBV11-2
cdr3_nt: TGTGCCAGCAGCCGCAACTATGGCTACACCTTC
cdr3_aa: CASSRNYGYTF

d_call: TRBD1
clone_size: once
j_call: TRBJ1-3
v_call: TRBV18
cdr3_nt: TGTGCCAGCTCTCAGGGGGCCAACTCTGGAAACACCATATATTTT
cdr3_aa: CASSQGANSGNTIYF

d_call: NA
clone_size: few
j_call: TRBJ2-3
v_call: TRBV2
cdr3_nt: TGTGCCAGCACCTTCACAGATACGCAGTATTTT
cdr3_aa: CASTFTDTQYF

d_call: TRBD1
clone_size: NA
j_call: TRBJ2-7
v_call: TRBV2
cdr3_nt: TGTGCCACCGGACAGGACCACTACGAGCAGTACTTC
cdr3_aa: CATGQDHYEQYF

d_call: NA
clone_size: NA
j_call: TRBJ1-1
v_call: TRBV14
cdr3_nt: TGTGCCAGCAGCCCCGGGAGGCAAGCTTTCTTT
cdr3_aa: CASSPGRQAFF

d_call: NA
clone_size: NA
j_call: TRBJ1-2
v_call: TRBV7-2
cdr3_nt: TGTGCCAGCAGCTTAGCAGGGATCGGCTATGGCTACACCTTC
cdr3_aa: CASSLAGIGYGYTF

d_call: NA
clone_size: few
j_call: TRBJ2-7
v_call: TRBV18
cdr3_nt: TGTGCCAGCTCACCACGGGACTTCTACGAGCAGTACTTC
cdr3_aa: CASSPRDFYEQYF

d_call: TRBD1
clone_size: few
j_call: TRBJ2-3
v_call: TRBV29-1
cdr3_nt: TGCAGCGTGGGGACAGGGTCAAATACGCAGTATTTT
cdr3_aa: CSVGTGSNTQYF

d_call: NA
clone_size: NA
j_call: TRBJ2-3
v_call: TRBV2
cdr3_nt: TGTGCCAGTTCCAGGGCCCGCACAGATACGCAGTATTTT
cdr3_aa: CASSRARTDTQYF

d_call: TRBD1
clone_size: once
j_call: TRBJ1-1
v_call: TRBV19
cdr3_nt: TGTGCCAGTAGTATGACAGGGACAAGGAACACTGAAGCTTTCTTT
cdr3_aa: CASSMTGTRNTEAFF

d_call: NA
clone_size: NA
j_call: TRBJ2-1
v_call: TRBV25-1
cdr3_nt: TGTGCCAGCAGTCGAACCTTACTAGATTATTACAATGAGCAGTTCTTC
cdr3_aa: CASSRTLLDYYNEQFF

d_call: TRBD2
clone_size: NA
j_call: TRBJ2-5
v_call: TRBV4-1
cdr3_nt: TGCGCCAGCAGCCAAAATGGGGACGGGCTAGCGGGAGGAACCCAGTACTTC
cdr3_aa: CASSQNGDGLAGGTQYF

d_call: NA
clone_size: once
j_call: TRBJ2-2
v_call: TRBV4-1
cdr3_nt: TGCGCCAGCAGCCAAGTTGATCTGGGGCTAAGCACCGGGGAGCTGTTTTTT
cdr3_aa: CASSQVDLGLSTGELFF

d_call: NA
clone_size: few
j_call: TRBJ1-3
v_call: TRBV30
cdr3_nt: TGTGCCTGGAGCGTCGGCGTGGCTGGAAACACCATATATTTT
cdr3_aa: CAWSVGVAGNTIYF

d_call: NA
clone_size: NA
j_call: TRBJ2-7
v_call: TRBV28
cdr3_nt: TGTGCCAGCAGTCTCAAGGGGAGAGGGGTCGAGCAGTACTTC
cdr3_aa: CASSLKGRGVEQYF

d_call: TRBD1
clone_size: NA
j_call: TRBJ1-1
v_call: TRBV6-5
cdr3_nt: TGTGCCAGCAGCCAGACAGGGGTCACTGAAGCTTTCTTT
cdr3_aa: CASSQTGVTEAFF

d_call: NA
clone_size: once
j_call: TRBJ2-6
v_call: TRBV9
cdr3_nt: TGTGCCAGCAGCGTAGCGGCAGCTGGGGCCAACGTCCTGACTTTC
cdr3_aa: CASSVAAAGANVLTF

d_call: NA
clone_size: NA
j_call: TRBJ1-3
v_call: TRBV2
cdr3_nt: TGTGCCAGCACGATATCAAGGAAAGGAAACACCATATATTTT
cdr3_aa: CASTISRKGNTIYF

d_call: NA
clone_size: NA
j_call: TRBJ2-2
v_call: TRBV7-3
cdr3_nt: TGTGCCAGCAGCTTAAATTCTATTACTCAAACCGGGGAGCTGTTTTTT
cdr3_aa: CASSLNSITQTGELFF

d_call: NA
clone_size: few
j_call: TRBJ1-6
v_call: TRBV7-2
cdr3_nt: TGTGCCACCACGGCGGGGAACATTTCACCCCTCCACTTT
cdr3_aa: CATTAGNISPLHF

d_call: NA
clone_size: once
j_call: TRBJ1-2
v_call: TRBV5-4
cdr3_nt: TGTGCCAGCCAATCAAAGGCCCAAAATCGCTACACCTTC
cdr3_aa: CASQSKAQNRYTF

d_call: TRBD2
clone_size: NA
j_call: TRBJ2-5
v_call: TRBV19
cdr3_nt: TGTGCCAGTAGTATAGCCCGCTTGCGGGGGGTTCCAGAGACCCAGTACTTC
cdr3_aa: CASSIARLRGVPETQYF

d_call: NA
clone_size: NA
j_call: TRBJ1-1
v_call: TRBV28
cdr3_nt: TGTGCCAGCAGTTTCGATGGCCGCGGCACTGAAGCTTTCTTT
cdr3_aa: CASSFDGRGTEAFF

d_call: NA
clone_size: medium-sized
j_call: TRBJ1-2
v_call: TRBV6-1
cdr3_nt: TGTGCCATTATGGGGCAGGGCCTTTATGGCTACACCTTC
cdr3_aa: CAIMGQGLYGYTF

d_call: TRBD1
clone_size: once
j_call: TRBJ2-2
v_call: TRBV18
cdr3_nt: TGTGCCAGCTCCCCGGGACAGGGGATATACACCGGGGAGCTGTTTTTT
cdr3_aa: CASSPGQGIYTGELFF

d_call: NA
clone_size: NA
j_call: TRBJ2-1
v_call: TRBV18
cdr3_nt: TGTGCCAGCTCACCACTAGCGGACAGCTCCTACAATGAGCAGTTCTTC
cdr3_aa: CASSPLADSSYNEQFF

d_call: NA
clone_size: NA
j_call: TRBJ1-1
v_call: TRBV18
cdr3_nt: TGTGCCAGCTCACCACCGGGTAGGGACGCCGAGCGGGCTTTCTTT
cdr3_aa: CASSPPGRDAERAFF

d_call: NA
clone_size: NA
j_call: TRBJ2-5
v_call: TRBV9
cdr3_nt: TGTGCCAGCAGCGCCTCTAGCACCAGTGGAAGAGAGACCCAGTACTTC
cdr3_aa: CASSASSTSGRETQYF

d_call: TRBD1
clone_size: NA
j_call: TRBJ2-2
v_call: TRBV10-3
cdr3_nt: TGTGCCACCGGGACAGCGAACACCGGGGAGCTGTTTTTT
cdr3_aa: CATGTANTGELFF

d_call: TRBD2
clone_size: NA
j_call: TRBJ2-1
v_call: TRBV11-2
cdr3_nt: TGTGCCAGCAGCTTGACCCTAGCGGGAGTTTGGAATGAGCAGTTCTTC
cdr3_aa: CASSLTLAGVWNEQFF

d_call: TRBD2
clone_size: NA
j_call: TRBJ2-1
v_call: TRBV4-1
cdr3_nt: TGCGCCAGCAGCCAGAATGCGGGACTAGCGGGAGTTGAGCAGTTCTTC
cdr3_aa: CASSQNAGLAGVEQFF

d_call: NA
clone_size: NA
j_call: TRBJ1-5
v_call: TRBV7-9
cdr3_nt: TGTGCCAGCAGCTTAGGATCCCAGGGGCCCCAGCATTTT
cdr3_aa: CASSLGSQGPQHF

d_call: NA
clone_size: NA
j_call: TRBJ1-5
v_call: TRBV6-6
cdr3_nt: TGTGCCAGCAGTCCCTCAGGAGATCAGCCCCAGCATTTT
cdr3_aa: CASSPSGDQPQHF

d_call: NA
clone_size: NA
j_call: TRBJ1-6
v_call: TRBV27
cdr3_nt: TGTGCCAGCAACCCCCGCGGGGGCTCGCGCTCACCCCTCCACTTT
cdr3_aa: CASNPRGGSRSPLHF

d_call: NA
clone_size: NA
j_call: TRBJ1-2
v_call: TRBV30
cdr3_nt: TGTGCCTGGAGTTCCCTCTTGGGGTATGGCTACACCTTC
cdr3_aa: CAWSSLLGYGYTF

d_call: TRBD2
clone_size: NA
j_call: TRBJ2-5
v_call: TRBV10-1
cdr3_nt: TGCGCCAGCAGTGAGAGGATCGTCCTAGCGGCCTCCCAAGAGACCCAGTACTTC
cdr3_aa: CASSERIVLAASQETQYF

d_call: TRBD1
clone_size: NA
j_call: TRBJ1-4
v_call: TRBV6-6
cdr3_nt: TGTGCCAGCAGAGGCAGGGGGCTCGGCGAAAAACTGTTTTTT
cdr3_aa: CASRGRGLGEKLFF

d_call: NA
clone_size: NA
j_call: TRBJ2-1
v_call: TRBV28
cdr3_nt: TGTGCCAGCAGGGGATACACAGGGTCAAGTGAGCAGTTCTTC
cdr3_aa: CASRGYTGSSEQFF

d_call: TRBD2
clone_size: once
j_call: TRBJ2-5
v_call: TRBV6-6
cdr3_nt: TGTGCCAGCAGTTACTACGGGAGGGGAGAGACCCAGTACTTC
cdr3_aa: CASSYYGRGETQYF